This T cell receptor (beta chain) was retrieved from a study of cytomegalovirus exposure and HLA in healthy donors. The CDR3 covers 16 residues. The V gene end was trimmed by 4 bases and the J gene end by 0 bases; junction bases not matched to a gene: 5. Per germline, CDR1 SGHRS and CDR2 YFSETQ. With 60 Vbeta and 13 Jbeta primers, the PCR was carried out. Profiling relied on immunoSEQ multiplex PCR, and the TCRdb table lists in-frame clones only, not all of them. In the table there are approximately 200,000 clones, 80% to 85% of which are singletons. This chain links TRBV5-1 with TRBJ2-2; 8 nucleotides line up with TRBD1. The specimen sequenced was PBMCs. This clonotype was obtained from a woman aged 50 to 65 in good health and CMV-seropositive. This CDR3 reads CASSDGQGTNTGELFF. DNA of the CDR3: TGCGCCAGCAGCGATGGACAGGGAACGAACACCGGGGAGCTGTTTTTT.